This T cell receptor (beta chain) was sequenced for a study of cytomegalovirus exposure and HLA in healthy donors. This clone was observed a handful of times. What it binds is unknown. The CDR3 runs to 13 residues. Germline-derived CDR1 and CDR2 are SGHAT and FQDESV (reference sequence). The ends were cut back, 5 bases at V and 10 bases at J, with 15 bases in the middle. PCR employed 60 Vbeta and 13 Jbeta primers. The protocol was immunoSEQ multiplex PCR, while the TCRdb copy is restricted to in-frame clones and leaves out a portion. The repertoire holds approximately 73,000 clones, roughly 60% seen once, with 4.5% to 6% in the top ten. The study, taken as a whole, reports: A later analysis reportedly found fewer N-insertions in an Asian-associated ancestry cluster than the roughly 670-donor mean.

The chain uses TRBV11-1 and TRBJ2-4, with a possible D match to TRBD1 (5 bases). The specimen was PBMCs. The clonotype comes from a young man in good health and CMV-seropositive. CDR3 nucleotide sequence: TGTGCCAGCAGCCCCGCCGAAGACAGAATTCAGTACTTC. This codes for CASSPAEDRIQYF.